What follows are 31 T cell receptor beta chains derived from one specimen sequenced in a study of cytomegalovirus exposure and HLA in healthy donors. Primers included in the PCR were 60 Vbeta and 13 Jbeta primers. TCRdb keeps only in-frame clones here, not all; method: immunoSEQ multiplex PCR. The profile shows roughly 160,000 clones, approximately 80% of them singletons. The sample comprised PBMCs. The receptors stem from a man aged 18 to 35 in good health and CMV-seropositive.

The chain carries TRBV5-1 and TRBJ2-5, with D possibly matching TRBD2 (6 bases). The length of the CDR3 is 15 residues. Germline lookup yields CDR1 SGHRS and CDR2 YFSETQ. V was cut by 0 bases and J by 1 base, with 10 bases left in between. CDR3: CASSLDGGSQETQYF. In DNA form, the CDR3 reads TGCGCCAGCAGCTTGGATGGGGGGTCCCAAGAGACCCAGTACTTC.

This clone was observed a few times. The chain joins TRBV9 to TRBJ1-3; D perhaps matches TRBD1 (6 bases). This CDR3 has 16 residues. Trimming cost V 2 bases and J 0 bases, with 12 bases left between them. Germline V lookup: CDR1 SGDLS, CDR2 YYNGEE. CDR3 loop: CASSVSQGNSGNTIYF. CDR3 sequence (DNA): TGTGCCAGCAGCGTTTCTCAGGGGAACTCTGGAAACACCATATATTTT.

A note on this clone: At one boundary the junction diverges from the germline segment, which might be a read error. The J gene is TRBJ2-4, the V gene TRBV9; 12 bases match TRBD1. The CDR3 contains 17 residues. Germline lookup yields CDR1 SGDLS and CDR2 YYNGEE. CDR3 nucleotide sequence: TGTGCCAGCAGCGACCCGGGACAGGGGGCAAAGAGAAACAGTCAGTACTTC. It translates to CASSDPGQGAKRNSQYF.

The DNA of the CDR3 is TGTGCCAGTAGTATGCAGGGGAGCTCCTACAATGAGCAGTTCTTC. As protein: CASSMQGSSYNEQFF. This chain uses TRBV19 with TRBJ2-1, with D maybe TRBD1 (6 bases). V was shortened by 3 bases and J by 0 bases, with 9 bases between the two germline ends. Germline V gene sequence: CDR1 LNHDA, CDR2 SQIVND (reference sequence). The length of the CDR3 is 15 residues. Complete variable domain (other parts from reference TRBV19 and TRBJ2-1): DGGITQSPKYLFRKEGQNVTLSCEQNLNHDAMYWYRQDPGQGLRLIYYSQIVNDFQKGDIAEGYSVSREKKESFPLTVTSAQKNPTAFYLCASSMQGSSYNEQFFGPGTRLTVL.

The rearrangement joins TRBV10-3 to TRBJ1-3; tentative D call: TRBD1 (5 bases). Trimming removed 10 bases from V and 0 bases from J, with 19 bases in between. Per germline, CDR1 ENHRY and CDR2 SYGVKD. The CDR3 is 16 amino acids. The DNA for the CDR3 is TGTGCCACCACCTTAGTCGACAGCCGCTCTGGAAACACCATATATTTT. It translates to CATTLVDSRSGNTIYF.

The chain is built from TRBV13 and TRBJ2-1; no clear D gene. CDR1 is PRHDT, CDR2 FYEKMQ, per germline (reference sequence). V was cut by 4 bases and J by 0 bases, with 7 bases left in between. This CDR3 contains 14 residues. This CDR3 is CASSSPPSYNEQFF. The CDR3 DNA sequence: TGTGCCAGCAGCTCCCCTCCCTCCTACAATGAGCAGTTCTTC.

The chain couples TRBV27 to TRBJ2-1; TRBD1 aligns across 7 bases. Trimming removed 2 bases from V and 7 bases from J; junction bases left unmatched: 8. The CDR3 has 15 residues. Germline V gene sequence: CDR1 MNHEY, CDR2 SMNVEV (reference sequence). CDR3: CASSLTPTGSNEQFF. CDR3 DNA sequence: TGTGCCAGCAGTTTAACCCCGACAGGGTCAAATGAGCAGTTCTTC.

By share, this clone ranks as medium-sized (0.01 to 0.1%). The CDR3 DNA is TGTGCCAGCAGTGGGCGGGAGGACTCCGGGGAGCTGTTTTTT. This encodes CASSGREDSGELFF. The gene calls are TRBV25-1 and TRBJ2-2; TRBD2 aligns across 8 bases. Germline V gene lookup returns CDR1 MGHDK and CDR2 SYGVNS. The trim removed 4 bases at V and 6 bases at J, leaving 4 bases unmatched. This CDR3 has 14 residues.

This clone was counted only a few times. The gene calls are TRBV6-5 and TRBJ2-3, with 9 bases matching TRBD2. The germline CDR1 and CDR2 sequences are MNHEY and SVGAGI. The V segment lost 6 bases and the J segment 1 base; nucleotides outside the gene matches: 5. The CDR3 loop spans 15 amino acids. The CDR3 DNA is TGTGCCAGCAGCGTAGCGGGAGACGGCACAGATACGCAGTATTTT. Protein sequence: CASSVAGDGTDTQYF.

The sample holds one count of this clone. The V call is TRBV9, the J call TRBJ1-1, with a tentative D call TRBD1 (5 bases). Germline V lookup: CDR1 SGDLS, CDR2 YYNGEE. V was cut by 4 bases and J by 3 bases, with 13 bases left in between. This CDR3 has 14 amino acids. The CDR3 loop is CASSPDNRYTEAFF. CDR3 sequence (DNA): TGTGCCAGCAGCCCGGACAACCGATACACTGAAGCTTTCTTT.

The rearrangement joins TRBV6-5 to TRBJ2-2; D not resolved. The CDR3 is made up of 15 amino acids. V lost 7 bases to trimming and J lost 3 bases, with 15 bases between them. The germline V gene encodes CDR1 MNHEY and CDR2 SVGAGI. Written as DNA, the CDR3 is TGTGCCAGCAAACCGCTCAGTTTGTACACCGGGGAGCTGTTTTTT. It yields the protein CASKPLSLYTGELFF.

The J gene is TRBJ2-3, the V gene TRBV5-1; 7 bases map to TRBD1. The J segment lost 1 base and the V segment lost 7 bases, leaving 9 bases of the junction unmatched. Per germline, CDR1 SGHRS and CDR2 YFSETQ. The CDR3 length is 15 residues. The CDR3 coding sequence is TGCGCCAGCGGTACGCAGGGGGACGGCACAGATACGCAGTATTTT. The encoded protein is CASGTQGDGTDTQYF. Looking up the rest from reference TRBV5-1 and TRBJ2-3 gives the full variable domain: KAGVTQTPRYLIKTRGQQVTLSCSPISGHRSVSWYQQTPGQGLQFLFEYFSETQRNKGNFPGRFSGRQFSNSRSEMNVSTLELGDSALYLCASGTQGDGTDTQYFGPGTRLTVL.

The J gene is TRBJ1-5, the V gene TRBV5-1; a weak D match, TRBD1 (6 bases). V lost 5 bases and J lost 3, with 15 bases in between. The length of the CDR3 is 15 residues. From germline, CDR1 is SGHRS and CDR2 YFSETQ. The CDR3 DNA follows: TGCGCCAGCAGTCGGGAGGGGGATACCAATCAGCCCCAGCATTTT. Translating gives CASSREGDTNQPQHF.

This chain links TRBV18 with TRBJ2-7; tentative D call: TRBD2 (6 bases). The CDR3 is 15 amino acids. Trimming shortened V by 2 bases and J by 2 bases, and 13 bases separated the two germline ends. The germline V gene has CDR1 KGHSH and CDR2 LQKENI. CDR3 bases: TGTGCCAGCTCACCAATAGGAGGGTTCGCCTACGAGCAGTACTTC. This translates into CASSPIGGFAYEQYF.

CDR3 protein: CACGTAATDTQYF. The DNA for the CDR3 is TGTGCCTGTGGGACAGCCGCCACAGATACGCAGTATTTT. The chain is built from TRBV30 and TRBJ2-3, with 7 bases aligning to TRBD1. CDR1 and CDR2 from the germline V gene are GTSNPN and SVGIG (reference sequence). V was clipped by 6 bases and J by 2 bases; unmatched bases: 5. CDR3 length: 13 residues. The full variable domain, with the rest looked up from reference TRBV30 and TRBJ2-3, is SQTIHQWPATLVQPVGSPLSLECTVEGTSNPNLYWYRQAAGRGLQLLFYSVGIGQISSEVPQNLSASRPQDRQFILSSKKLLLSDSGFYLCACGTAATDTQYFGPGTRLTVL.

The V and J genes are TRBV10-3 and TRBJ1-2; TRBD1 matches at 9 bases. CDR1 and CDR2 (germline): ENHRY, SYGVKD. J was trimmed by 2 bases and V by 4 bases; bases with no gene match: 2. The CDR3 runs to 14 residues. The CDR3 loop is CAISGQGGNYGYTF. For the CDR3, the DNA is TGTGCCATCAGTGGACAGGGGGGGAACTATGGCTACACCTTC.

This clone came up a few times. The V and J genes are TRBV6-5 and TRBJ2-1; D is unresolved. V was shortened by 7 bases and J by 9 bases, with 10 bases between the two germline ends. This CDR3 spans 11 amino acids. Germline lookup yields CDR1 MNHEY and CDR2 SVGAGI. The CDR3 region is CASKMVGEQFF. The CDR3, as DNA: TGTGCCAGCAAAATGGTCGGTGAGCAGTTCTTC.

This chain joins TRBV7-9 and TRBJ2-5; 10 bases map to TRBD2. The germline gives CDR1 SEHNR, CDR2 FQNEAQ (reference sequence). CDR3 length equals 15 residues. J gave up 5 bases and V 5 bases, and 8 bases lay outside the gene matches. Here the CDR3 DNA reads TGTGCCAGCAGCCCATCGGGACTAGCGTATGAGACCCAGTACTTC. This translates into CASSPSGLAYETQYF.

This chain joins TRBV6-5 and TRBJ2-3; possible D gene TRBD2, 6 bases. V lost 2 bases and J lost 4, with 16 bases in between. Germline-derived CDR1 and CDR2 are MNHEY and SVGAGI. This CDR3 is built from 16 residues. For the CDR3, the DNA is TGTGCCAGCAGTTACAGGGCGCGGGGAGCAGCAGATACGCAGTATTTT. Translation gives CASSYRARGAADTQYF.

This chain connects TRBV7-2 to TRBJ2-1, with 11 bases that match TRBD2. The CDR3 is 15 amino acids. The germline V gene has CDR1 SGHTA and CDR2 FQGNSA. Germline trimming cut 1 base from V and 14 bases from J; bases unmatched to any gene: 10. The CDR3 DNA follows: TGTGCCAGCAGCTTAGAGGGTCGGGCTAGCGGGGGGAAGTTCTTC. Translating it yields CASSLEGRASGGKFF.

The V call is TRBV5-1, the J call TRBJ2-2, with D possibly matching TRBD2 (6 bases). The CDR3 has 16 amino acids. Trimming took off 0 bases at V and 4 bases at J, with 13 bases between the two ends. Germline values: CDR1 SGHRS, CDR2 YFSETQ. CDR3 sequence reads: CASSLEALGGTGELFF. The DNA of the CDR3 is TGCGCCAGCAGCTTGGAGGCCCTCGGGGGCACCGGGGAGCTGTTTTTT.

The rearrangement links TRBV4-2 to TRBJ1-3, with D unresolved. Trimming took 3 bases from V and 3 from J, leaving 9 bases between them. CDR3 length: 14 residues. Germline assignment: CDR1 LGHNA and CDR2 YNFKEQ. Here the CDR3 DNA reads TGTGCCAGCAGCCAGCCCGGGTATGGAAACACCATATATTTT. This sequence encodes CASSQPGYGNTIYF.

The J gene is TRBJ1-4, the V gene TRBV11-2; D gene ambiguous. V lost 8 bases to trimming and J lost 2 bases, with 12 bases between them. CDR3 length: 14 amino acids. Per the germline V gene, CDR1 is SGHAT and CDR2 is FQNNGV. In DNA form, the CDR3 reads TGTGCCAGCGGAGCGGGGAGGACTAATGAAAAACTGTTTTTT. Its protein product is CASGAGRTNEKLFF.

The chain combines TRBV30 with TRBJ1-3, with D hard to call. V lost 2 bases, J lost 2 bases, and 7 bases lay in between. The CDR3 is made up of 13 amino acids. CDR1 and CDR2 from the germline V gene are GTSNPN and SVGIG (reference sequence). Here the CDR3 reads CAWSQSPGNTIYF. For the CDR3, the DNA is TGTGCCTGGAGTCAGTCGCCTGGAAACACCATATATTTT.

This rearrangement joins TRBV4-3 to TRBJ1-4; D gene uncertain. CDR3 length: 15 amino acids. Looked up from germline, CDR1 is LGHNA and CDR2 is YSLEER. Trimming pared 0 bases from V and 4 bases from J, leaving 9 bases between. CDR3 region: CASSQDSSVNEKLFF. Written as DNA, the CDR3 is TGCGCCAGCAGCCAAGATTCTTCGGTTAATGAAAAACTGTTTTTT.

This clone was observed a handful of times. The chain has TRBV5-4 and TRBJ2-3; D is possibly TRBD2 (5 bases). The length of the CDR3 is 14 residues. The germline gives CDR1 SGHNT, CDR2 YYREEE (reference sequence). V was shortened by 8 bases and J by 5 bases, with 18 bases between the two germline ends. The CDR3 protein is CASRTDATVDTQYF. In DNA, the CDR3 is TGTGCCAGTAGGACTGACGCCACTGTAGATACGCAGTATTTT.

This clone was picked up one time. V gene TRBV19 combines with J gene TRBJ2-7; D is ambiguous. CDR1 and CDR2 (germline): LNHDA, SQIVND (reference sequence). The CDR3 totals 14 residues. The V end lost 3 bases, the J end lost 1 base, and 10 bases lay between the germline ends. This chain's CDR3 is CASSIQDNSYEQYF. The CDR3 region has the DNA TGTGCCAGTAGTATCCAGGATAATTCCTACGAGCAGTACTTC. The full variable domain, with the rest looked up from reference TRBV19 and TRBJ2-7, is DGGITQSPKYLFRKEGQNVTLSCEQNLNHDAMYWYRQDPGQGLRLIYYSQIVNDFQKGDIAEGYSVSREKKESFPLTVTSAQKNPTAFYLCASSIQDNSYEQYFGPGTRLTVT.

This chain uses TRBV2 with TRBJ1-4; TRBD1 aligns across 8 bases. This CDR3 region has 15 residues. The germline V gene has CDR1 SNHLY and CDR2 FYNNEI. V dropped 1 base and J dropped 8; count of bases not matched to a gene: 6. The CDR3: CASSEVLTGEEKLFF. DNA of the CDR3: TGTGCCAGCAGTGAAGTATTGACAGGGGAAGAAAAACTGTTTTTT.

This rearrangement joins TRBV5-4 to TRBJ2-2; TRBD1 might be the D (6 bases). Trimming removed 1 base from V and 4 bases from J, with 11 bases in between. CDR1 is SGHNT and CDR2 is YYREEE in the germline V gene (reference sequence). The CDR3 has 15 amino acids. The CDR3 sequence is CASSLPGDPTGELFF. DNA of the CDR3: TGTGCCAGCAGCTTGCCAGGGGACCCCACCGGGGAGCTGTTTTTT.

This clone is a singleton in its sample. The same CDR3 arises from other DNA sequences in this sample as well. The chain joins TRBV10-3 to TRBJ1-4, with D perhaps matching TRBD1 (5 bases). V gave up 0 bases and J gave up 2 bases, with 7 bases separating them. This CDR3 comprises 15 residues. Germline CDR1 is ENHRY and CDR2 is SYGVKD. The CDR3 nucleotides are TGTGCCATCAGTGAGTCACCAGGGACTAATGAAAAACTGTTTTTT. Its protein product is CAISESPGTNEKLFF.

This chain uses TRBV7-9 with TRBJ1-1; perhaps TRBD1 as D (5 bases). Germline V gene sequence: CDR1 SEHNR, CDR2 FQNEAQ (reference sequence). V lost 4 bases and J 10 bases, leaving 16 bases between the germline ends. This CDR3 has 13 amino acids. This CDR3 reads CASSSVVGTRAFF. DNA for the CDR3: TGTGCCAGCAGCTCGGTAGTGGGGACTAGAGCTTTCTTT. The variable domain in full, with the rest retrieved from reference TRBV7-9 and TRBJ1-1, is DTGVSQNPRHKITKRGQNVTFRCDPISEHNRLYWYRQTLGQGPEFLTYFQNEAQLEKSRLLSDRFSAERPKGSFSTLEIQRTEQGDSAMYLCASSSVVGTRAFFGQGTRLTVV.